A single sample is the source of the 26 T cell receptor beta chains below, sequenced in a study of blood T cells in healthy people across ages. A second PCR of roughly 7 to 11 cycles used a sample-barcoded 5' primer and a J-beta primer mix. TCRdb re-called the 5' RACE reads through MiXCR, storing one row per CDR3 protein. The table has hundreds of thousands of distinct CDR3 sequences, approximately 25% seen once; the top ten hold around 9.2%. The sample was also reused in another study, on T cells of mothers and their children.

Sequencing input: blood. These receptors originate from a boy younger than 18 in good health.

The rearrangement uses TRBV6-5 and TRBJ1-4; D is perhaps TRBD1 (5 bases). Trimming cost V 2 bases and J 5 bases, with 18 bases left between them. Germline assignment: CDR1 MNHEY and CDR2 SVGAGI. The CDR3 contains 17 residues. Here the CDR3 reads CASSYRTFGTANEKLFF. The CDR3, as DNA: TGTGCCAGCAGTTACCGGACCTTCGGGACGGCGAATGAAAAACTGTTTTTT.

V usage is TRBV6-2 or TRBV6-3 and J usage is TRBJ2-7, with TRBD1 as a possible D gene (6 bases). Trimming left V 5 bases short and J 4 bases short, with 12 bases between. CDR1 is MNHEY and CDR2 is SVGEGT in the germline V gene. CDR3 length: 13 residues. The chain's CDR3 is CASSDETGYEQYF. The CDR3 region has the DNA TGTGCCAGCAGTGACGAGACAGGATACGAGCAGTACTTC.

The chain joins TRBV6-1 to TRBJ1-3; 7 bases line up with TRBD1. CDR1 and CDR2 from the germline V gene are MNHNS and SASEGT. The ends lost 5 bases at V and 2 bases at J; junction bases unmatched: 6. The CDR3 contains 15 residues. The CDR3 DNA reads as TGTGCCAGCAGTCAACCTACAGGGGCTGGAAACACCATATATTTT. This translates into CASSQPTGAGNTIYF.

In its sample, this clonotype was seen a few times. J is TRBJ2-1 and V is TRBV3-1; 7 bases fit TRBD1. This CDR3 contains 13 residues. The V gene's germline CDR1 is LGHDT and CDR2 YNNKEL (reference sequence). V lost 2 bases to trimming and J lost 7 bases; unmatched junction nucleotides: 2. This CDR3 reads CASSQLDRNEQFF. DNA of the CDR3: TGTGCCAGCAGCCAATTGGACAGGAATGAGCAGTTCTTC.

The chain carries TRBV18 and TRBJ2-5; D call uncertain. V was cut by 3 bases and J by 5 bases, with 10 bases left in between. Germline V lookup: CDR1 KGHSH, CDR2 LQKENI. The length of the CDR3 is 13 residues. The CDR3 coding sequence is TGTGCCAGCTCACCGTACATCGACGAGACCCAGTACTTC. This sequence encodes CASSPYIDETQYF.

The genes are TRBV20-1 and TRBJ2-3; no firm D call. Deletions cut 6 bases from V and 2 bases from J, with 6 bases between. CDR1 and CDR2 (germline): DFQATT, SNEGSKA (reference sequence). This CDR3 is built from 11 residues. CDR3 region: CSAIITDTQYF. DNA for the CDR3: TGCAGTGCCATCATCACAGATACGCAGTATTTT.

This sequence joins TRBV7-9 and TRBJ2-1; 7 positions agree with TRBD1. The CDR3 totals 17 residues. Per the germline V gene, CDR1 is SEHNR and CDR2 is FQNEAQ (reference sequence). Trimming cost V 2 bases and J 0 bases; bases outside gene matches: 7. In DNA form, the CDR3 reads TGTGCCAGCAGCTTAAAATATGGGGACAGCTCCTACAATGAGCAGTTCTTC. Translating gives CASSLKYGDSSYNEQFF. The full variable domain, its missing parts supplied by reference TRBV7-9 and TRBJ2-1, is DTGVSQNPRHKITKRGQNVTFRCDPISEHNRLYWYRQTLGQGPEFLTYFQNEAQLEKSRLLSDRFSAERPKGSFSTLEIQRTEQGDSAMYLCASSLKYGDSSYNEQFFGPGTRLTVL.

J is TRBJ2-7 and V is TRBV7-2; D uncertain. Germline CDR1 SGHTA, CDR2 FQGNSA. V lost 5 bases and J 6 bases, leaving 11 bases between the germline ends. This CDR3 region has 12 residues. The CDR3 protein is CASSRMSAEQYF. The DNA for the CDR3 is TGTGCCAGCAGCAGGATGTCCGCCGAGCAGTACTTC. The full variable domain, completed using reference TRBV7-2 and TRBJ2-7, is GAGVSQSPSNKVTEKGKDVELRCDPISGHTALYWYRQSLGQGLEFLIYFQGNSAPDKSGLPSDRFSAERTGGSVSTLTIQRTQQEDSAVYLCASSRMSAEQYFGPGTRLTVT.

The V gene is TRBV7-9, the J gene TRBJ2-7; TRBD1 aligns across 9 bases. V shed 3 bases and J 4 bases; nucleotides not matched to a gene: 10. This CDR3 has 16 residues. In germline, CDR1 is SEHNR, CDR2 FQNEAQ (reference sequence). The CDR3, as DNA: TGTGCCAGCAGCTTCGTACCGGGACAGGGTGGGTACGAGCAGTACTTC. Its translation: CASSFVPGQGGYEQYF.

This clonotype came up a few times. It is likely a read error, because the conserved phenylalanine at the end of the CDR3 is missing. The genes are TRBV4-3 and TRBJ2-1, with D tentatively TRBD1 or TRBD2 (5 bases each). CDR3 length: 15 amino acids. Between the trimmed V and J ends, which lost 0 bases and 0 bases, there was a span of 6 bases. The germline gives CDR1 LGHNA, CDR2 YSLEER. CDR3 DNA sequence: TGCGCCAGCAGCCAAGATGGGGGCTCCTACAATGAGCAGTTCCTC. This encodes CASSQDGGSYNEQFL.

This chain links TRBV7-2 with TRBJ1-6; D remains unclear. Between the trimmed V and J ends, which lost 1 base and 5 bases, there was a span of 12 bases. This CDR3 spans 16 amino acids. Germline V lookup: CDR1 SGHTA, CDR2 FQGNSA. The CDR3 region is CASSLGPGQNNSPLHF. CDR3 bases: TGTGCCAGCAGCTTAGGGCCTGGCCAGAATAATTCACCCCTCCACTTT.

This clonotype was picked up a small number of times. The rearrangement links TRBV29-1 to TRBJ2-5; the match to TRBD2 covers 7 bases. The DNA end is a closer match to TRBJ2-1, so the J assignment may be wrong. The CDR3 is 15 residues long. Per germline, CDR1 SQVTM and CDR2 ANQGSEA. The chain's CDR3 is CSVDFGTGGSNEQFF. The CDR3, as DNA: TGCAGCGTTGATTTCGGAACTGGCGGGAGCAATGAGCAGTTCTTC.

At least ten counts were recorded for this clonotype. The chain has TRBV7-2 and TRBJ2-1; no reliable D call. The V and J ends lost 1 base and 0 bases respectively, with 4 bases between them. The CDR3 is made up of 14 amino acids. Looked up from germline, CDR1 is SGHTA and CDR2 is FQGNSA. The CDR3 DNA reads TGTGCCAGCAGCTTAGAGAGCTCCTACAATGAGCAGTTCTTC. This encodes CASSLESSYNEQFF.

This sequence joins TRBV7-3 and TRBJ1-2; TRBD1 matches at 9 bases. J was trimmed by 8 bases and V by 2 bases; bases with no gene match: 3. Germline CDR1 and CDR2: SGHTA and FQGTGA. This CDR3 has 13 residues. The CDR3, as DNA: TGTGCCAGCAGCTTATGGACAGGGGAAGGCTACACCTTC. Amino acids: CASSLWTGEGYTF.

This clonotype was seen more than once but under ten times. This rearrangement joins TRBV4-1 to TRBJ1-6; D might be TRBD1 (5 bases). The ends were cut back, 0 bases at V and 9 bases at J, with 18 bases in the middle. CDR3 length equals 17 residues. Germline CDR1 MGHRA, CDR2 YSYEKL. The CDR3 nucleotides read TGCGCCAGCAGCCAAGATGCGGGGGTCGGGAGATCTTCACCCCTCCACTTT. Its protein is CASSQDAGVGRSSPLHF.

This chain links TRBV6-5 with TRBJ1-2; D gene ambiguous. The germline gives CDR1 MNHEY, CDR2 SVGAGI. V lost 7 bases and J lost 0, with 15 bases in between. The CDR3 loop spans 15 amino acids. This CDR3 is CASTKRGETNYGYTF. The CDR3 DNA sequence: TGTGCCAGCACCAAACGGGGAGAGACTAACTATGGCTACACCTTC.

As concerns this clonotype: A far bigger clonotype differs at one base, so this is likely a read error. The missing conserved phenylalanine or tryptophan at the end of this CDR3 makes a read error likely. The rearrangement links TRBV14 to TRBJ2-7; 10 bases are a match to TRBD2. The tail of the sequence fits TRBJ2-1 better, so the J call may be wrong. This CDR3 contains 15 residues. The germline CDR1 and CDR2 sequences are SGHDN and FVKESK. This chain's CDR3 is CASSLLAGGYNEQFS. For the CDR3, the DNA is TGTGCCAGCAGCCTTTTAGCGGGAGGATACAATGAGCAGTTCTCC.

The chain uses TRBV29-1 and TRBJ2-5, with 13 bases lining up with TRBD2. Trimming cost V 3 bases and J 5 bases; bases outside gene matches: 9. This CDR3 comprises 16 residues. CDR1 and CDR2 from the germline V gene are SQVTM and ANQGSEA. The CDR3 loop reads CSVDGTSGTVGETQYF. The CDR3 bases are TGCAGCGTTGACGGGACTAGCGGGACGGTTGGGGAGACCCAGTACTTC.

In its sample, this clonotype was seen a few times. This chain uses TRBV29-1 with TRBJ2-7; 8 bases line up with TRBD1. Germline V CDR1 and CDR2: SQVTM, ANQGSEA. This CDR3 has 15 amino acids. V lost 0 bases, J lost 2 bases, and 6 bases stayed unmatched. CDR3 loop: CSVEEVGQDTYEQYF. CDR3 DNA sequence: TGCAGCGTTGAAGAGGTGGGACAGGACACCTACGAGCAGTACTTC.

The genes are TRBV10-3 and TRBJ2-5, with 9 bases matching TRBD2. The end of the DNA is better explained by TRBJ2-7, so the J call may be wrong. From germline, CDR1 is ENHRY and CDR2 SYGVKD. The CDR3 extends over 14 amino acids. In DNA, the CDR3 is TGTGCCATACAAGGGGAGCGGGGGGACTACGAGCAGTACTTC. It specifies CAIQGERGDYEQYF.

The chain joins TRBV11-2 to TRBJ1-1; TRBD1 aligns across 7 bases. The CDR3 is 13 residues long. CDR1 is SGHAT and CDR2 is FQNNGV in the germline V gene. With V trimmed by 5 bases and J by 7 bases, 7 bases remained unmatched. The CDR3 DNA follows: TGTGCCAGCAGCCCTACAGGGGCGGGTGAAGCTTTCTTT. This sequence encodes CASSPTGAGEAFF.

This clonotype was seen only a few times. The genes are TRBV29-1 and TRBJ2-5, with D possibly matching TRBD2 (6 bases). Germline assignment: CDR1 SQVTM and CDR2 ANQGSEA. The CDR3 totals 14 residues. The V and J ends lost 7 bases and 1 base respectively, with 16 bases between them. The CDR3 bases are TGCAGCGCTGACTCCGGGGGAATCCAAGAGACCCAGTACTTC. This sequence encodes CSADSGGIQETQYF.

This chain joins TRBV29-1 and TRBJ1-1; D gene uncertain. V was pared by 3 bases and J by 0 bases, with 8 bases between. The length of the CDR3 is 13 residues. Germline V gives CDR1 SQVTM, CDR2 ANQGSEA. CDR3 in DNA: TGCAGCGTTGAGAGACGGATGAACACTGAAGCTTTCTTT. As protein: CSVERRMNTEAFF.

This clonotype was observed a handful of times. This sequence joins TRBV2 and TRBJ1-5; a possible D gene is TRBD1 (5 bases). Trimming took off 5 bases at V and 7 bases at J, with 12 bases between the two ends. The CDR3 length is 13 residues. Germline CDR1 reads SNHLY; CDR2 reads FYNNEI. This CDR3 reads CASSPGAVQPQHF. In nucleotides, the CDR3 is TGTGCCAGCAGTCCCGGGGCAGTCCAGCCCCAGCATTTT.

This clonotype was observed a handful of times. V and J are TRBV24-1 and TRBJ2-1; 9 bases align to TRBD1. The germline V gene has CDR1 KGHDR and CDR2 SFDVKD. J was trimmed by 5 bases and V by 7 bases; bases with no gene match: 2. CDR3 size: 13 residues. CDR3: CATRGTGNNEQFF. DNA for the CDR3: TGTGCCACCAGAGGGACAGGGAACAATGAGCAGTTCTTC.

In the case of this clonotype: One end of the junction does not line up with germline, which may come from a read error. This chain joins TRBV7-9 and TRBJ2-1; TRBD2 aligns across 8 bases. This CDR3 spans 16 amino acids. Germline CDR1 reads SEHNR; CDR2 reads FQNEAQ (reference sequence). The CDR3 DNA reads as TGCGCCAGCAGCTCCGAGGTCAGCGGGAGTTTAATTGAGCAGTTCTTC. This gives the protein CASSSEVSGSLIEQFF.